What follows is one T cell receptor beta chain and its context. The data originate from a study of blood T cell repertoires in COVID-19. Turning to the study itself: T cells, B-cell-depleted T cells, or PBMCs supplied cDNA or gDNA.

Germline V gene data show CDR1 as SEHNR and CDR2 as FQNEAQ (reference sequence). Trimming pared 5 bases from V and 7 bases from J, leaving 24 bases between. The CDR3 runs 17 residues. TCRdb's copy holds only in-frame clones and misses some; the assay was immunoSEQ multiplex PCR. The table lists about 170,000 clones, 84% of them singletons, with over 12% in the top ten. Participants were aged roughly 18 to 90 years from more than 20 US areas. Cohort allocation depended upon clinical history that participants reported. Sequenced sample: PBMCs or T cells enriched from blood (not recorded which). The receptor was derived from a man aged 45-65 years who had recovered from COVID-19. The chain employs TRBV7-9 and TRBJ2-1; a weak D match, TRBD1 (6 bases). In nucleotides, the CDR3 is TGTGCCAGCAGCACTCATAGGGGGACAAGGTTTGAGAATGAGCAGTTCTTC. Translated, it gives CASSTHRGTRFENEQFF. The full variable domain, in which reference TRBV7-9 and TRBJ2-1 provide the parts outside the CDR3, is DTGVSQNPRHKITKRGQNVTFRCDPISEHNRLYWYRQTLGQGPEFLTYFQNEAQLEKSRLLSDRFSAERPKGSFSTLEIQRTEQGDSAMYLCASSTHRGTRFENEQFFGPGTRLTVL.